This TCR beta chain was identified in a study of blood T cell repertoires in COVID-19. V shed 7 bases and J shed 1 base, with 10 bases lying between them. Germline values: CDR1 SGHTA, CDR2 FQGNSA. The CDR3 is 13 residues long. Produced via immunoSEQ multiplex PCR; TCRdb's table is partial and in-frame only. The data hold some 46,000 clones, with 80% to 85% observed a single time. The source material was peripheral blood. The clonotype was recovered from a man aged 60-69 years with active COVID-19. The chain is built from TRBV7-2 and TRBJ1-1, with D hard to call. Written as DNA, the CDR3 is TGTGCCAGCACCTCCAGAACGAACACTGAAGCTTTCTTT. It encodes CASTSRTNTEAFF.